This T cell receptor beta chain appears in the sequencing data of a study of T-cell reconstitution after alpha-beta-depleted transplantation in children. Preparation of the TCRbeta library was carried out with unique molecular identifiers. TCRdb analysed the PCR reads with MiXCR anew, one entry per CDR3 protein. The sample carries fewer than 550,000 distinct CDR3 sequences, approximately 11% recorded once. The CDR3 covers 14 residues. V lost 5 bases and J 5 bases, leaving 15 bases between the germline ends. The receptor's source is a human donor who donated a stem cell graft to a child with acute myeloid leukemia. The V call is TRBV12-3 or TRBV12-4, the J call TRBJ1-2; the D is unclear. The material sequenced was PBMCs from the stem cell graft donor, taken from the stem cell graft. The CDR3 DNA reads as TGTGCCAGCAGTCCTAAAGCCCTGGGGTATGGCTACACCTTC. Protein product: CASSPKALGYGYTF.